This T cell receptor beta chain derives from a study of STAT5B mutations in CD4+ large granular lymphocyte leukemia. Profiled with immunoSEQ multiplex PCR; TCRdb holds only in-frame clones, not every one. There are 20,000 to 25,000 clones in the sample; 60% to 80% occur only once, and nearly 0.65% lies in the top ten. Germline V CDR1 and CDR2: KGHSH, LQKENI. The V end was cut by 2 bases, the J end by 6 bases, with 11 bases between. The CDR3 length is 14 residues. The source material was CD4+ T cells from blood buffy coats. The chain has TRBV18 and TRBJ1-5, with D possibly being TRBD1 (5 bases). The TCR originated in a human donor in good health. The chain's CDR3 is CASSPLGEGQPQHF. Here the CDR3 DNA reads TGTGCCAGCTCACCATTAGGGGAGGGTCAGCCCCAGCATTTT.